One T cell receptor (beta chain) is described in this entry. Its matching antigen is unknown. This entry is derived from a study of regulatory T cells in long-lasting Graves disease. Regarding the study as a whole: Accuracy was perhaps lowered by the small sample size.

For TCR beta, libraries came from iRepertoire HTBI primers and Arm-PCR of CDR3 regions. TCRdb passed the multiplex PCR reads through MiXCR, listing each CDR3 protein once. This table has 400,000 to 500,000 distinct CDR3 sequences, less than 25% appearing once. Time point meaning: persistent/refractory GD, antithyroid drugs over 5 years with positive TRAb. Extracted RNA from PBMCs served as the source of the TCR library. This sample comprised peripheral blood mononuclear cells (PBMCs), obtained when the disease was refractory, from a patient treated with antithyroid drugs. This clonotype originated in a female donor with Graves disease.

The CDR3 DNA sequence: TGTGCCAGCAGCCAAGGGAGACAGGGGGTGGAAGAGACCCAGTACTTC. Residues: CASSQGRQGVEETQYF. The rearrangement uses TRBV4-2 and TRBJ2-5, with 9 positions matching TRBD1. Germline V lookup: CDR1 LGHNA, CDR2 YNFKEQ. With V trimmed by 1 base and J by 3 bases, 6 bases remained unmatched. There are 16 residues in the CDR3.